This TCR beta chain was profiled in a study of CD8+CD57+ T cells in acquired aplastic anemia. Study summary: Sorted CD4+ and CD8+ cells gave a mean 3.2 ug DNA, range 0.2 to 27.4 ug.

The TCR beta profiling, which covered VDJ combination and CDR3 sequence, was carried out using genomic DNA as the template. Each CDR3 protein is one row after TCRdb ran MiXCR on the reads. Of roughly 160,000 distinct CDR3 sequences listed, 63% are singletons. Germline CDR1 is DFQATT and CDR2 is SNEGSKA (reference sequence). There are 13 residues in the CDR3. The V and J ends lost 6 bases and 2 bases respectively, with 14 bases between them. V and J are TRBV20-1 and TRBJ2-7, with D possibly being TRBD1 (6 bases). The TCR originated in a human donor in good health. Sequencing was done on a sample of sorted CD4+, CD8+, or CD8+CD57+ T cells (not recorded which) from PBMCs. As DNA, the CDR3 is TGCAGTGCCATCGGACAGCTTACCTACGAGCAGTACTTC. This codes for CSAIGQLTYEQYF.